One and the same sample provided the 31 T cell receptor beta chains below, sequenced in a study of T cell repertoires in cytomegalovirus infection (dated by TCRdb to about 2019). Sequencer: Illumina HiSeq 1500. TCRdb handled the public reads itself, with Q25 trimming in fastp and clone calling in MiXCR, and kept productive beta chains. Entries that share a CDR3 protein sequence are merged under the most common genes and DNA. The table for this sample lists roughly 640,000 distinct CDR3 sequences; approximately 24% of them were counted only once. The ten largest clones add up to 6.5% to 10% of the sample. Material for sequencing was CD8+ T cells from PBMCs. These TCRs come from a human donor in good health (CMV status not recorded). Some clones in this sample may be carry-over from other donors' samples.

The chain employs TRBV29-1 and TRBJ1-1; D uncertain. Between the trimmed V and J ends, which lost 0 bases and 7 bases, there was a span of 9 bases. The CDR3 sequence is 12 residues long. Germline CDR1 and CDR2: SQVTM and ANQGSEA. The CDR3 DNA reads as TGCAGCGTTGAAGATCCGAGTCATGAAGCTTTCTTT. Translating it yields CSVEDPSHEAFF.

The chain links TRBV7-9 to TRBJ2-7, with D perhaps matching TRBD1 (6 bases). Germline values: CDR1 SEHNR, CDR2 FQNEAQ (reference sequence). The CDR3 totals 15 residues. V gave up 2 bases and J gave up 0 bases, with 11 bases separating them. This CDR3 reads CASSLPRGSSYEQYF. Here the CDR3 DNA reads TGTGCCAGCAGCTTACCCAGGGGAAGCTCCTACGAGCAGTACTTC.

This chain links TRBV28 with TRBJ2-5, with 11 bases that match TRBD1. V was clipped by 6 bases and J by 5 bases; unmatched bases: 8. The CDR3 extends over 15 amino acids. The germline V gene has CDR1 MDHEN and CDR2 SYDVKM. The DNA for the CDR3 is TGTGCCAGCAGCCCCGGACAGGGGGCTTGGGAGACCCAGTACTTC. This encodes CASSPGQGAWETQYF.

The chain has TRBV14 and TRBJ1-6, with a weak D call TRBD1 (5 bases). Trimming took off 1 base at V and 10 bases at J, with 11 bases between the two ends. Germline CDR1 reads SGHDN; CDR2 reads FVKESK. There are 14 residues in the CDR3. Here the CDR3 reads CASSQGLRGSPLHF. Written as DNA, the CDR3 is TGTGCCAGCAGCCAAGGATTGAGGGGATCACCCCTCCACTTT.

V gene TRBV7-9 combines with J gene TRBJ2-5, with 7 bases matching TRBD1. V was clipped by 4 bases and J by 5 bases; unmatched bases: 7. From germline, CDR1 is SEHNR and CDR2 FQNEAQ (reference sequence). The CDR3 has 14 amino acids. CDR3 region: CASSSTGARETQYF. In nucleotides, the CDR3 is TGTGCCAGCAGCTCAACAGGGGCACGGGAGACCCAGTACTTC.

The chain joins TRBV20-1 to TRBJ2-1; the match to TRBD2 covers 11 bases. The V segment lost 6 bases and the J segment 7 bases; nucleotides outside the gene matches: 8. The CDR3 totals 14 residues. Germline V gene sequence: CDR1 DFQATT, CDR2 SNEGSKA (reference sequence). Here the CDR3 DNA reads TGCAGTGCGGTCTTAGCGGGGGGGAGGAATGAGCAGTTCTTC. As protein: CSAVLAGGRNEQFF.

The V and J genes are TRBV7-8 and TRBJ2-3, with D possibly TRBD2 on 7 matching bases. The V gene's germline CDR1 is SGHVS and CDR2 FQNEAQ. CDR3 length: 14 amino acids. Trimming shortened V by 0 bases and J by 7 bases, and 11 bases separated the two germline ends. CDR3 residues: CASSLAGGQHTQYF. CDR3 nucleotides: TGTGCCAGCAGCTTAGCGGGGGGGCAACATACGCAGTATTTT.

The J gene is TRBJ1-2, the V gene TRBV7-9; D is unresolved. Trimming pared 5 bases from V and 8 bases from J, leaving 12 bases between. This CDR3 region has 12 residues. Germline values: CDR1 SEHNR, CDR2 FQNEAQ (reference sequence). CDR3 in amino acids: CASSPPVGGYTF. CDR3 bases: TGTGCCAGCAGCCCACCCGTTGGAGGCTACACCTTC.

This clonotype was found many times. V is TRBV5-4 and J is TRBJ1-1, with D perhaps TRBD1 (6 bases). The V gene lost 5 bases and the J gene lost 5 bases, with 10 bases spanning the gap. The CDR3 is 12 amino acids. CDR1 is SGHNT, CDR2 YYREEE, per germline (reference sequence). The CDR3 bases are TGTGCCAGCAGTTTCGGACAGACTGAAGCTTTCTTT. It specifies CASSFGQTEAFF.

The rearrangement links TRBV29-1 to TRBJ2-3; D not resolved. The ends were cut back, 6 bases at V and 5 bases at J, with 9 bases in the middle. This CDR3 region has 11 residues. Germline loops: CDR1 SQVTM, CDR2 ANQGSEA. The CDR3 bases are TGCAGCGTCCCAACCGGAGATACGCAGTATTTT. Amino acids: CSVPTGDTQYF.

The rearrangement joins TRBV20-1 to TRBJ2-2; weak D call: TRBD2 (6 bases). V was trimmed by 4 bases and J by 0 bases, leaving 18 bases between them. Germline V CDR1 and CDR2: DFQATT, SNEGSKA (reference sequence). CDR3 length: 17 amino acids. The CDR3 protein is CSATSKGGAPNTGELFF. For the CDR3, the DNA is TGCAGTGCTACCAGTAAAGGCGGGGCCCCGAACACCGGGGAGCTGTTTTTT.

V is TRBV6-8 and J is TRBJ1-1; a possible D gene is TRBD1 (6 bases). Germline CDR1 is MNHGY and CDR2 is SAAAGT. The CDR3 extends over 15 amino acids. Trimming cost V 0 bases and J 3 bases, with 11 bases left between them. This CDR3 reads CASSYSGGADTEAFF. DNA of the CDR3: TGTGCCAGCAGTTACTCCGGGGGGGCCGACACTGAAGCTTTCTTT.

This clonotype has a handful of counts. Written as DNA, the CDR3 is TGTGCCAGCAGCTTATCGTCGACAGGAGCCTCTGGAAACACCATATATTTT. Translated, it gives CASSLSSTGASGNTIYF. The gene calls are TRBV7-9 and TRBJ1-3; tentative D call: TRBD1 (6 bases). From germline, CDR1 is SEHNR and CDR2 FQNEAQ (reference sequence). The V gene lost 2 bases and the J gene lost 0 bases, with 14 bases spanning the gap. CDR3 length: 17 residues.

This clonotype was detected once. CDR3 amino acids: CASIGEADTQYF. CDR3 nucleotide sequence: TGTGCCAGCATAGGAGAAGCAGATACGCAGTATTTT. The chain is built from TRBV2 and TRBJ2-3; unclear D gene. The CDR3 loop spans 12 amino acids. Germline lookup yields CDR1 SNHLY and CDR2 FYNNEI. Trimming left V 7 bases short and J 4 bases short, with 9 bases between.

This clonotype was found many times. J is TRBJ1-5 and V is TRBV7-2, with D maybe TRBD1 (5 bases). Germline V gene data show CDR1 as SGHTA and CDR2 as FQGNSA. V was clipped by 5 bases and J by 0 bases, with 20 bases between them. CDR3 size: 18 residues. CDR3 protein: CASSLSRGSKYSNQPQHF. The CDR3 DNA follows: TGTGCCAGCAGCCTTAGTCGGGGGTCCAAGTATAGCAATCAGCCCCAGCATTTT.

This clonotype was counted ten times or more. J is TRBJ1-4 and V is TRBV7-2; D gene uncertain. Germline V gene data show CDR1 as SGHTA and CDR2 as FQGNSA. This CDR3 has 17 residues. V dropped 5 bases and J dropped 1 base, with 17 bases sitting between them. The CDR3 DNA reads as TGTGCCAGCAGCCATCCGAGGGAGGGTTTAACTAATGAAAAACTGTTTTTT. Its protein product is CASSHPREGLTNEKLFF. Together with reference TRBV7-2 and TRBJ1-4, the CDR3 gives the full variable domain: GAGVSQSPSNKVTEKGKDVELRCDPISGHTALYWYRQSLGQGLEFLIYFQGNSAPDKSGLPSDRFSAERTGGSVSTLTIQRTQQEDSAVYLCASSHPREGLTNEKLFFGSGTQLSVL.

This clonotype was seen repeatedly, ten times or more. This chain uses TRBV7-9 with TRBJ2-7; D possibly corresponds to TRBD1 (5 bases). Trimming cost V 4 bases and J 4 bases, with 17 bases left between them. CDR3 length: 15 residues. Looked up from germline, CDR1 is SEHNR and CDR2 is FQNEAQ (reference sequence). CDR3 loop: CASSSPSGAGYEQYF. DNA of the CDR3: TGTGCCAGCAGCTCCCCAAGTGGGGCAGGGTACGAGCAGTACTTC.

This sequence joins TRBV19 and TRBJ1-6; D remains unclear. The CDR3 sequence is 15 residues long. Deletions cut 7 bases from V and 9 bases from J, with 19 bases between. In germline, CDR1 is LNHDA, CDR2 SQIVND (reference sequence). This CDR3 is CASTRWESSSSPLHF. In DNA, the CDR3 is TGTGCCAGTACCCGTTGGGAGAGTTCAAGTTCACCCCTCCACTTT.

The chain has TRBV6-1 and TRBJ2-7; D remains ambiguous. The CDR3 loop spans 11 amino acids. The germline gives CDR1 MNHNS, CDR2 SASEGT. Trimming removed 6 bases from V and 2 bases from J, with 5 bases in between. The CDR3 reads CASRSAYEQYF. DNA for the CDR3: TGTGCCAGCAGGTCTGCCTACGAGCAGTACTTC.

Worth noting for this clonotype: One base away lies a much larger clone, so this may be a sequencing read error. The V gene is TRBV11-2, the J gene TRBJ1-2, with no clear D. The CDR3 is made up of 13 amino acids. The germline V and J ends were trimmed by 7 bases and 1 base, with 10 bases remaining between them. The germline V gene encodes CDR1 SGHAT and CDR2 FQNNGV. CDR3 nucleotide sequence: TGTGCCAGCAACTCGGACTTTAACTATGGCTACACCTTC. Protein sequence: CASNSDFNYGYTF.

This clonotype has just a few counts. The CDR3: CAISDISHEQFF. CDR3 coding DNA: TGTGCCATCAGTGACATCTCCCATGAGCAGTTCTTC. The chain uses TRBV10-3 and TRBJ2-1; no definite D call. Germline CDR1 ENHRY, CDR2 SYGVKD. V shed 3 bases and J shed 8 bases, with 8 bases lying between them. CDR3 length equals 12 residues.

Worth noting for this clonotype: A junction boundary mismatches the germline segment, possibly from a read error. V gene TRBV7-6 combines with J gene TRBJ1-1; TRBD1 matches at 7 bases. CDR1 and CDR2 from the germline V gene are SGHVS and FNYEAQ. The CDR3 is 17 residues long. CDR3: CASGLVLRQGDSTEAFF. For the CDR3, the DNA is TGTGCCAGCGGCTTAGTGTTGAGGCAGGGGGATTCCACTGAAGCTTTCTTT.

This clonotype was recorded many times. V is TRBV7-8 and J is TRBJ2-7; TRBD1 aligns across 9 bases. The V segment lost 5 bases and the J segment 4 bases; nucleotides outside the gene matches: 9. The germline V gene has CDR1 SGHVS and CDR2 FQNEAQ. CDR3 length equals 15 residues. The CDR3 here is CASSLLGTGSYEQYV. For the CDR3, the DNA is TGTGCCAGCAGCCTTCTCGGGACAGGGTCGTACGAGCAGTACGTC.

The DNA of the CDR3 is TGTGCCAGCAGTGATACAGGGGGAGAGACCCAGTACTTC. Encoded protein: CASSDTGGETQYF. This chain links TRBV6-1 with TRBJ2-5; the match to TRBD1 covers 8 bases. The CDR3 has 13 amino acids. Germline V CDR1 and CDR2: MNHNS, SASEGT. V shed 3 bases, J shed 4 bases, and the junction held 1 base outside the gene matches.

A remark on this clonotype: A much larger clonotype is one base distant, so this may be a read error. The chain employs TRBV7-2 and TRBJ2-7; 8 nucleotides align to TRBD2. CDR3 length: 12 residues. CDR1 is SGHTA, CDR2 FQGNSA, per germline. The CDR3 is CVSSGGLYEQYF. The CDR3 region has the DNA TGTGTCAGCAGCGGGGGCCTCTACGAGCAGTACTTC. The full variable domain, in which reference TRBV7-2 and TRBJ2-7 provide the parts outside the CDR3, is GAGVSQSPSNKVTEKGKDVELRCDPISGHTALYWYRQSLGQGLEFLIYFQGNSAPDKSGLPSDRFSAERTGGSVSTLTIQRTQQEDSAVYLCVSSGGLYEQYFGPGTRLTVT.

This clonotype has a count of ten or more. CDR3 loop: CASSPGTGGEQYF. The CDR3 DNA reads TGTGCCAGCAGCCCCGGGACAGGGGGCGAGCAGTACTTC. The chain employs TRBV7-6 and TRBJ2-7; TRBD1 aligns across 11 bases. Per the germline V gene, CDR1 is SGHVS and CDR2 is FNYEAQ. This CDR3 has 13 amino acids. Trimming removed 5 bases from V and 6 bases from J; junction bases left unmatched: 3.

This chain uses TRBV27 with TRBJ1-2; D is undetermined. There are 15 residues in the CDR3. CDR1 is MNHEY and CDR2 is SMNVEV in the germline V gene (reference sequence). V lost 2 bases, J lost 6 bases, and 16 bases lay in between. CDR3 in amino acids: CASSLTMGRADGYTF. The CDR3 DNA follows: TGTGCCAGCAGTTTAACGATGGGGAGGGCGGATGGCTACACCTTC.

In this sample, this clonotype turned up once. CDR3 in DNA: TGTGCCAGCAGTATGACAGGGGGCGGCGAGCAGTACGTC. This sequence encodes CASSMTGGGEQYV. The chain is built from TRBV12-3 or TRBV12-4 and TRBJ2-7, with TRBD1 identical over 10 bases. The CDR3 length is 13 residues. With 5 bases clipped from V and 6 bases from J, the junction kept 4 bases outside the gene matches.

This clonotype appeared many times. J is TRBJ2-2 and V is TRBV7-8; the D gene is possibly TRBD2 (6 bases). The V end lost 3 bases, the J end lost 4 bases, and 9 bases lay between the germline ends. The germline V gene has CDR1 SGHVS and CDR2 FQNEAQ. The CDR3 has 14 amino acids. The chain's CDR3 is CASSLAGLTGELFF. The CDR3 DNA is TGTGCCAGCAGCTTGGCGGGGCTCACCGGGGAGCTGTTTTTT.

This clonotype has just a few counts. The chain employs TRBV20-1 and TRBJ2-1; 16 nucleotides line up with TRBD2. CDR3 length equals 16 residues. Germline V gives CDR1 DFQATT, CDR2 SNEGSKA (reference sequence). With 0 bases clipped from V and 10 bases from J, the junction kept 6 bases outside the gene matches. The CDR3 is CSARETGTSGGAEQFF. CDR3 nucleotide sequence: TGCAGTGCTAGAGAGACCGGGACTAGCGGGGGGGCGGAGCAGTTCTTC.

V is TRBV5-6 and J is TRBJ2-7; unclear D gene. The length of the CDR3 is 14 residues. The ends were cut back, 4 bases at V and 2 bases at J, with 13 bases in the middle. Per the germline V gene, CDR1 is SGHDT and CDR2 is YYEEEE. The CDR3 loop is CASSPSGATYEQYF. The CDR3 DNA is TGTGCCAGCAGCCCCTCGGGCGCTACCTACGAGCAGTACTTC.